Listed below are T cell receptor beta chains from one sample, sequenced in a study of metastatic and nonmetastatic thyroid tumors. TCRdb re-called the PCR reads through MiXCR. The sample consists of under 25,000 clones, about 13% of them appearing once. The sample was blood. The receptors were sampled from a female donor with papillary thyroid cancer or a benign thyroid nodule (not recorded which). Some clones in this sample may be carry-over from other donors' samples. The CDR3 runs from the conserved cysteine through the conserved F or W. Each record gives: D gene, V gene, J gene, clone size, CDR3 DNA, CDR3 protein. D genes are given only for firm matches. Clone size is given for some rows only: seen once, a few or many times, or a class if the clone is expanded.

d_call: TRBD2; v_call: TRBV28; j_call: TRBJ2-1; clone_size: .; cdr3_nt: TGTGCCAGCAGTTTGGCTAGCGGGAGGAGTGAGCAGTTCTTC; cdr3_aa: CASSLASGRSEQFF
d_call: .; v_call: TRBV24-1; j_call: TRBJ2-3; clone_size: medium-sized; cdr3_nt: TGTGCCACCAGTGACCCTAGCGGAGACAGGGCAGATACGCAGTATTTT; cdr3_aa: CATSDPSGDRADTQYF
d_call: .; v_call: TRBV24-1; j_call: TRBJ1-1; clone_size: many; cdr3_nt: TGTGCCACCAGCTCAACCAACGAGGGGCAGAACACTGAAGCTTTCTTT; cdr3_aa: CATSSTNEGQNTEAFF
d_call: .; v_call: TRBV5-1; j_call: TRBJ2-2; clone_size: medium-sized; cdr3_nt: TGCGCCAGCAGCTTGCATATCCCGAACACCGGGGAGCTGTTTTTT; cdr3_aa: CASSLHIPNTGELFF
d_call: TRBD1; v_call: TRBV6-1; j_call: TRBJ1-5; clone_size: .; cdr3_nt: TGTGCCAGCAGTGTTGGGACAGCCTCTGGGCAGAACCAGCATTTT; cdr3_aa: CASSVGTASGQNQHF
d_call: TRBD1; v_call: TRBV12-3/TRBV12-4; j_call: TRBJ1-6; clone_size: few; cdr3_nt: TGTGCCAGCAGTTTAGGTGGGACAGGGAACGGGTCACCCCTCCACTTT; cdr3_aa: CASSLGGTGNGSPLHF
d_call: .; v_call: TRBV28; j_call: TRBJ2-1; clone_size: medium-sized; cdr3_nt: TGTGCCAGCAGCATAACAGGGACGACCTACAATGAGCAGTTCTTC; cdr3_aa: CASSITGTTYNEQFF
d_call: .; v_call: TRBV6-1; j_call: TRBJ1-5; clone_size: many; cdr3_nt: TGTGCCAGCAGCCCCGCTGCGGGTAAGGGCAATCAGCCCCAGCATTTT; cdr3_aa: CASSPAAGKGNQPQHF
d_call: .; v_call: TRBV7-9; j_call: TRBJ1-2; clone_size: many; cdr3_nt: TGTGCCAGCAGCTTAGGGCGCGGGGGGAATGGCTACACCTTC; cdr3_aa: CASSLGRGGNGYTF
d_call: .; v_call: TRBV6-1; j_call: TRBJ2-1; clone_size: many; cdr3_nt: TGTGCCAGCAGCCCGCCTCAGGGTTGGGATGAGCAGTTCTTC; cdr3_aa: CASSPPQGWDEQFF
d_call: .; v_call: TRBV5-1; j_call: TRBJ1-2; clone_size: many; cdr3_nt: TGCGCCAGCAGCTTTACAGTAATCTATGGCTACACCTTC; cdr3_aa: CASSFTVIYGYTF
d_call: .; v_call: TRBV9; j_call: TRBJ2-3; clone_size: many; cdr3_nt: TGTGCCAGCAGCGTAGGCACCACCAGCACAGATACGCAGTATTTT; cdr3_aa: CASSVGTTSTDTQYF
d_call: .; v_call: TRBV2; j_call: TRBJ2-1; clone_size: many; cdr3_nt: TGTGCCAGCAGTGAGGGGTTAGGGACCTACAATGAGCAGTTCTTC; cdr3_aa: CASSEGLGTYNEQFF
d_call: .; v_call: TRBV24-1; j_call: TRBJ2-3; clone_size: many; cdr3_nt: TGTGCCACCAGATCTAGGCAGGGCGCGGATACGCAGTATTTT; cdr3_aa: CATRSRQGADTQYF
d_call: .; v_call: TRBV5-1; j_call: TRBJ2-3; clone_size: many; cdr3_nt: TGCGCCAGCAGCCCGGGACTTCCCTGGATTGATACGCAGTATTTT; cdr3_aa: CASSPGLPWIDTQYF
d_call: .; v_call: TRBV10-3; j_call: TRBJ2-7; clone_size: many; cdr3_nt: TGTGCCATCAGTGAGTCGAGCTACGAGCAGTACTTC; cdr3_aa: CAISESSYEQYF
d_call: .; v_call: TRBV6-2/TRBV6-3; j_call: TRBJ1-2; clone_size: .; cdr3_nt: TGTGCCAGCAGTCCGCTTCAGGGAGGGCTATATGGCTACACCTTC; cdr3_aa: CASSPLQGGLYGYTF
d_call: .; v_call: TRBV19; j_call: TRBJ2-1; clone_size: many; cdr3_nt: TGTGCCAGTAGTATCTTCGGGAGAGATTACAATGAGCAGTTCTTC; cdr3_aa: CASSIFGRDYNEQFF
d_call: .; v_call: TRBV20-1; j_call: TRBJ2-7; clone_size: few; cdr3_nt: TGCAGCGCCATCTACGAGCAGTACTTC; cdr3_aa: CSAIYEQYF
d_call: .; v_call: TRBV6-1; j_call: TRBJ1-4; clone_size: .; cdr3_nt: TGTGCCAGCAGTGAAAGGGCACCAGCAACTAATGAAAAACTGTTTTTT; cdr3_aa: CASSERAPATNEKLFF
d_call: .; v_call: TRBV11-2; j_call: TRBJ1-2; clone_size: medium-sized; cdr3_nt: TGTGCCAGCAGCTTGGGCTGGGGGGATGTATATGGCTACACCTTC; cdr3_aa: CASSLGWGDVYGYTF
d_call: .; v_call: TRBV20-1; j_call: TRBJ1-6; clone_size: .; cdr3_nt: TGCAGTGTCACGGGGACTGCAAATTCACCCCTCCACTTT; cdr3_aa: CSVTGTANSPLHF
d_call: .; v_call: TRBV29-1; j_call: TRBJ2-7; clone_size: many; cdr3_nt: TGCAGCGTTGAAACGACAGGTGTTTCCTACGAGCAGTACTTC; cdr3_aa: CSVETTGVSYEQYF
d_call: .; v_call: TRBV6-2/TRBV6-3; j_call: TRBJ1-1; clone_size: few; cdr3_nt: TGTGCCAGCAGTTACCAGGGGAGCACTGAGGCTTTCTTT; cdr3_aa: CASSYQGSTEAFF
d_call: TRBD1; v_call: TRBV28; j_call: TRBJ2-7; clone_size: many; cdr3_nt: TGTGCCACCCGACAGGGTTCCTACGAGCAGTACTTC; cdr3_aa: CATRQGSYEQYF
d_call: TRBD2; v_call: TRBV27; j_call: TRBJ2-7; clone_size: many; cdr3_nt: TGTGCCAGCAGACAAACCGGGACTAGCTTCTACGAGCAGTACTTC; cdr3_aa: CASRQTGTSFYEQYF
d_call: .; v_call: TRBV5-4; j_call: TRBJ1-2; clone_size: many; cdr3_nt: TGTGCCAGCAGCTTGTGGGGGGCGCATGGCTACACCTTC; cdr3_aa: CASSLWGAHGYTF
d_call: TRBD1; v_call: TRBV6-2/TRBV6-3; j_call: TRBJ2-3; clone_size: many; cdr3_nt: TGTGCCAGCATGTGGGACAGGGTTTCTAGCACAGATACGCAGTATTTT; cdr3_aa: CASMWDRVSSTDTQYF
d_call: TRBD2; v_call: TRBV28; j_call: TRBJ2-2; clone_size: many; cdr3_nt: TGTGCCAGCAGTGTAGCGGGACTGAACACCGGGGAGCTGTTTTTT; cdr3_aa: CASSVAGLNTGELFF
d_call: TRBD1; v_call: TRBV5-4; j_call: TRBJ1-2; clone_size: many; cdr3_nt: TGTGCCAGCAGCTCGACAGGGAATGGCTACACCTTC; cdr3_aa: CASSSTGNGYTF
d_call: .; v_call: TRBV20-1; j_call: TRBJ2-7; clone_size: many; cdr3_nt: TGCAGTGCTAGGATTTCTGAGGGGGGGACCTACGAGCAGTACTTC; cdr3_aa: CSARISEGGTYEQYF
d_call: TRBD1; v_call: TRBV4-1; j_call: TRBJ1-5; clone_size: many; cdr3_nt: TGCGCCAGCAGCCAAGCCCCCGGGACAGGTAATCAGCCCCAGCATTTT; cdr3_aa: CASSQAPGTGNQPQHF
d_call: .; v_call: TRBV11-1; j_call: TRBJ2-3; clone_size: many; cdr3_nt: TGTGCCAGCAGCTTAGTCGGTCGGGAGAGTTCAGATACGCAGTATTTT; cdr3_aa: CASSLVGRESSDTQYF
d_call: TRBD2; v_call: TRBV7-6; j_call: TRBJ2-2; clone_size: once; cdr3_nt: TGTGCCAGCAGCTTATCTACTAGCGGTAGTCGGGAGCTGTTTTTT; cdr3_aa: CASSLSTSGSRELFF
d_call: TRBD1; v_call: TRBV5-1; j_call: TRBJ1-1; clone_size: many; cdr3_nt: TGCGCCAGCAGCTCCCTGGGACAGGGGGCAACTGAAGCTTTCTTT; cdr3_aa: CASSSLGQGATEAFF
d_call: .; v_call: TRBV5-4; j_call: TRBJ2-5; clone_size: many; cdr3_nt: TGTGCCAGCAGCAACAGGGGAGGCGAGACCCAGTACTTC; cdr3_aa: CASSNRGGETQYF
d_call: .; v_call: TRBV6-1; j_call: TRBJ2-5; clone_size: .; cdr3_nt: TGTGCCAGCAGGGTGTGGTGGACCAACCAAGAGACCCAGTACTTC; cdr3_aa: CASRVWWTNQETQYF
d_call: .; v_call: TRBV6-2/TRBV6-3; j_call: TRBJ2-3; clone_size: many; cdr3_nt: TGTGCCAGCAGTTACGCACCTACAGATACGCAGTATTTT; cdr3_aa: CASSYAPTDTQYF
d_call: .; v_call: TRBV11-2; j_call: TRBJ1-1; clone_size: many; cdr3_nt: TGTGCCAGCAGAGTCGACAGGAACACTGAAGCTTTCTTT; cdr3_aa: CASRVDRNTEAFF
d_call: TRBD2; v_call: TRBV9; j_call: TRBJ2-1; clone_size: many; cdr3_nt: TGTGCCAGCAGCGTAGATCGGGGACTAGCGCGGGATGAGCAGTTCTTC; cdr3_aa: CASSVDRGLARDEQFF
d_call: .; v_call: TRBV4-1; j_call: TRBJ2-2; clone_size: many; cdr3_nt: TGCGCCAGCAGCCAAGATTTAGCGGCCAACACCGGGGAGCTGTTTTTT; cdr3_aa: CASSQDLAANTGELFF
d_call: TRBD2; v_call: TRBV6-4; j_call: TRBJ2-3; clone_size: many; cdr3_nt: TGTGCCAGCAGTGACGCCCCGACGGGACTAGCGGGGCTAGATACGCAGTATTTT; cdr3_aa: CASSDAPTGLAGLDTQYF
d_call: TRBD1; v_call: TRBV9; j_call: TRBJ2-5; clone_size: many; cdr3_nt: TGTGCCAGCAGCGTGACGACAGGGGGAGGGGAGACCCAGTACTTC; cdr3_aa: CASSVTTGGGETQYF
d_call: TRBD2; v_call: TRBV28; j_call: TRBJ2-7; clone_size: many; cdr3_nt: TGTGCCAGCAGTCCGCCATTCGGGACTAGCGGAGCCTACGAGCAGTACTTC; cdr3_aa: CASSPPFGTSGAYEQYF
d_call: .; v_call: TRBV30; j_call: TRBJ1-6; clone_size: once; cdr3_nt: TGTGCCTGGAGGCCAGCACGAGCGTCACCCCTCCACTTT; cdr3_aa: CAWRPARASPLHF
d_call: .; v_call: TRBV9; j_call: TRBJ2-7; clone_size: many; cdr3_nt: TGTGCCAGCAGCGTAGATGGGACACATACCTACGAGCAGTACTTC; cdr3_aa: CASSVDGTHTYEQYF
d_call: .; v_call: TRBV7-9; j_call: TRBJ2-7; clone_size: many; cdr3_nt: TGTGCCAGCAGCCCCTATATCTACGAGCAGTACTTC; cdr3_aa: CASSPYIYEQYF
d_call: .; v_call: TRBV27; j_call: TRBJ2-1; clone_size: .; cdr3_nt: TGTGCCAGCAGCTTTTTCGTGGAAAAGGCTCTCAATGAGCGGTTCTTC; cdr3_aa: CASSFFVEKALNERFF
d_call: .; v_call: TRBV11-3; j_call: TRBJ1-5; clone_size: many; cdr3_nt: TGTGCCAGCAGCTTCGGGGTCAGTGGGCCGCGGGGCAATCAGCCCCAGCATTTT; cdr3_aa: CASSFGVSGPRGNQPQHF
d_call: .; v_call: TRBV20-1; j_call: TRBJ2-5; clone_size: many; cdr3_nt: TGCAGTGCTAGAGTCGGGACAACCCAAGAGACCCAGTACTTC; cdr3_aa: CSARVGTTQETQYF
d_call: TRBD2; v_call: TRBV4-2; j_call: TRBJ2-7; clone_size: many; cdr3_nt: TGTGCCAGCAGCCCGGGACTAGCGAAGCACGAGCAGTACTTC; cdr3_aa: CASSPGLAKHEQYF
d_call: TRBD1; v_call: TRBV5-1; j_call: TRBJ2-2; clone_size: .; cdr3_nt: TGCGCCAGCAGCCTCGGGACAGGGGAACCCGGGGAGCTGTTTTTT; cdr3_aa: CASSLGTGEPGELFF
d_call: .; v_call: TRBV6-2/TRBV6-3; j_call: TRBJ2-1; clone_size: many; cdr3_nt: TGTGCCAGCAGTTATTTAGGGGGTCAGTACAATGAGCAGTTCTTC; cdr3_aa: CASSYLGGQYNEQFF
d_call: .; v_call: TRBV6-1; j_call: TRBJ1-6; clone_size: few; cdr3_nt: TGTGCCAGCATGGTCAATGACTCACCCCTCCACTTT; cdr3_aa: CASMVNDSPLHF
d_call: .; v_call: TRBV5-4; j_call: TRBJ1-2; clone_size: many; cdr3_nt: TGTGCCAGCAGCTTCCCGGGACGCACAAACTATGGCTACACCTTC; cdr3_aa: CASSFPGRTNYGYTF
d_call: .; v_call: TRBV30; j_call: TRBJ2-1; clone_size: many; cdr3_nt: TGTGCCTTGGTGGAGTGGCGGGAGCAGTTCTTC; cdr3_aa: CALVEWREQFF
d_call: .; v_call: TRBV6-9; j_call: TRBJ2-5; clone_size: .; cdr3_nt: TGTGCCAGCAGTTACCGAACAGAAGAGACCCAGTACTTC; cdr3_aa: CASSYRTEETQYF
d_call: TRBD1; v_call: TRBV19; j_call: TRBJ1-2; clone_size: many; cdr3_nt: TGTGCCAGTAGTTTGACCGGGACAGGGCCTAACTATGGCTACACCTTC; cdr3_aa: CASSLTGTGPNYGYTF
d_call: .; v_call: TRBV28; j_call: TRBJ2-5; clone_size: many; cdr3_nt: TGTGCCAGCACCCTGGGAGGGAGGGGGCGAGAGACCCCGTACTTC; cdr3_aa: CASTLGGRGRETPYF